The 25 T cell receptor beta chains presented below share a single source sample, sequenced in a study of blood T cell repertoires in COVID-19. This table comes from immunoSEQ multiplex PCR, and its TCRdb copy is limited to in-frame clones, with some not included. The table shows 120,000 or so clones, with 70% to 90% occurring only once. Sample: peripheral blood. These receptors were collected from a human donor in a cohort sampled during active COVID-19.

The chain combines TRBV11-2 with TRBJ2-5; the match to TRBD1 covers 8 bases. V lost 1 base and J lost 7; bases outside the gene matches: 2. This CDR3 has 13 residues. Germline V gene sequence: CDR1 SGHAT, CDR2 FQNNGV. The CDR3 is CASSLGTGGTQYF. The CDR3 DNA reads TGTGCCAGCAGCTTAGGTACAGGGGGGACCCAGTACTTC. The whole variable domain, remainder taken from reference TRBV11-2 and TRBJ2-5, is EAGVAQSPRYKIIEKRQSVAFWCNPISGHATLYWYQQILGQGPKLLIQFQNNGVVDDSQLPKDRFSAERLKGVDSTLKIQPAKLEDSAVYLCASSLGTGGTQYFGPGTRLLVL.

This clone was counted once. The chain is built from TRBV2 and TRBJ1-2; TRBD1 matches 9 bases. The CDR3 spans 14 residues. Germline V gives CDR1 SNHLY, CDR2 FYNNEI. After removal of 5 bases from V and 2 bases from J, the junction contained 3 bases not matched to a gene. The CDR3 DNA follows: TGTGCCAGCAGTTTGGGACAGGGCAACTATGGCTACACCTTC. It is translated as CASSLGQGNYGYTF.

The chain links TRBV19 to TRBJ2-3; 9 bases map to TRBD2. CDR1 and CDR2 (germline): LNHDA, SQIVND (reference sequence). This CDR3 contains 17 residues. J gave up 3 bases and V 6 bases, and 13 bases lay outside the gene matches. CDR3 sequence (DNA): TGTGCCAGTAGGGTCTCAGGTAGCGGGGGATCGACAGATACGCAGTATTTT. This gives the protein CASRVSGSGGSTDTQYF.

CDR3 protein: CASSVAGGPDEQFF. The CDR3 DNA sequence: TGTGCCAGCAGTGTAGCGGGAGGGCCGGATGAGCAGTTCTTC. The genes are TRBV25-1 and TRBJ2-1, with 11 bases aligning to TRBD2. The CDR3 is 14 residues long. CDR1 and CDR2 (germline): MGHDK, SYGVNS. J lost 8 bases, V lost 4 bases, and 4 bases had no gene match.

The chain has TRBV9 and TRBJ2-3; D might be TRBD2 (6 bases). The CDR3 totals 15 residues. V lost 4 bases and J lost 2, with 14 bases in between. Germline V CDR1 and CDR2: SGDLS, YYNGEE. The CDR3 DNA reads TGTGCCAGCAGCCCAGAAGGGAGGACCACAGATACGCAGTATTTT. Its protein is CASSPEGRTTDTQYF.

The chain joins TRBV5-4 to TRBJ2-7; 9 nucleotides line up with TRBD2. The junction had 11 bases not matched to a gene; V was cut back by 4 bases and J by 6 bases. The CDR3 loop spans 15 amino acids. CDR1 and CDR2 from the germline V gene are SGHNT and YYREEE (reference sequence). The DNA for the CDR3 is TGTGCCAGCAGCCCCCGTGCGGGGGGGCTGGTCGAGCAGTACTTC. It translates to CASSPRAGGLVEQYF.

The rearrangement joins TRBV5-8 to TRBJ2-3, with a weak D call TRBD1 (5 bases). Germline-derived CDR1 and CDR2 are SGHTS and YDEGEE. The length of the CDR3 is 15 residues. The germline V and J ends were trimmed by 4 bases and 4 bases, with 16 bases remaining between them. The CDR3: CASSVKSVGPDTQYF. CDR3 bases: TGTGCCAGCAGCGTGAAATCAGTGGGGCCAGATACGCAGTATTTT. Full variable domain (remainder filled in from reference TRBV5-8 and TRBJ2-3): EAGVTQSPTHLIKTRGQQATLRCSPISGHTSVYWYQQALGLGLQFLLWYDEGEERNRGNFPPRFSGRQFPNYSSELNVNALELEDSALYLCASSVKSVGPDTQYFGPGTRLTVL.

The chain uses TRBV7-2 and TRBJ2-7; 8 bases line up with TRBD2. The CDR3 sequence is 14 residues long. Germline V gives CDR1 SGHTA, CDR2 FQGNSA. The junction had 2 bases not matched to a gene; V was cut back by 1 base and J by 3 bases. CDR3 sequence reads: CASSLGAGVYEQYF. In DNA, the CDR3 is TGTGCCAGCAGCTTAGGAGCGGGAGTCTACGAGCAGTACTTC.

The CDR3 DNA sequence: TGTGCCAGCAGCCTCTACGCTGCCGGGACAAAATCTTACGAGCAGTACTTC. This sequence encodes CASSLYAAGTKSYEQYF. This chain uses TRBV5-5 with TRBJ2-7; possibly TRBD1 for D (6 bases). This CDR3 region has 17 residues. Trimming took off 4 bases at V and 4 bases at J, with 24 bases between the two ends. Germline assignment: CDR1 SGHKS and CDR2 YYEKEE (reference sequence).

CDR3 nucleotide sequence: TGTGCCAGCAGTGAAACGTATAGCGGAAGCAATCAGCCCCAGCATTTT. Encoded protein: CASSETYSGSNQPQHF. The J gene is TRBJ1-5, the V gene TRBV2; no firm D call. V gave up 2 bases and J gave up 1 base, with 12 bases separating them. The CDR3 length is 16 residues. Per germline, CDR1 SNHLY and CDR2 FYNNEI.

This sequence joins TRBV28 and TRBJ1-2, with D tentatively TRBD1 (6 bases). With 2 bases removed from V and 8 bases from J, the gap between germline ends came to 21 bases. CDR1 is MDHEN, CDR2 SYDVKM, per germline. The CDR3 consists of 16 residues. The CDR3 sequence: CASSLTNRALLKGYTF. As DNA, the CDR3 is TGTGCCAGCAGTTTAACTAACAGGGCTCTCCTGAAAGGCTACACCTTC.

The CDR3 DNA is TGTGCCAGCTCTCAGGGCCCCTTGGGACAGGGAACTGCGGAGCAGTACTTC. It translates to CASSQGPLGQGTAEQYF. V is TRBV18 and J is TRBJ2-7; 9 bases are a match to TRBD1. There are 17 residues in the CDR3. CDR1 is KGHSH and CDR2 is LQKENI in the germline V gene. V lost 6 bases to trimming and J lost 7 bases; unmatched junction nucleotides: 19. The full variable domain, rest sourced from reference TRBV18 and TRBJ2-7, is NAGVMQNPRHLVRRRGQEARLRCSPMKGHSHVYWYRQLPEEGLKFMVYLQKENIIDESGMPKERFSAEFPKEGPSILRIQQVVRGDSAAYFCASSQGPLGQGTAEQYFGPGTRLTVT.

This sequence joins TRBV6-5 and TRBJ1-1; D ambiguous. Germline V CDR1 and CDR2: MNHEY, SVGAGI. This CDR3 region has 15 residues. The V end was cut by 0 bases, the J end by 4 bases, with 12 bases between. The CDR3 region has the DNA TGTGCCAGCAGTTACTCGAGTATGCGGGGCACTGAAGCTTTCTTT. Translating it yields CASSYSSMRGTEAFF.

The V and J genes are TRBV30 and TRBJ1-1, with D hard to call. V lost 2 bases and J lost 1, with 5 bases in between. There are 12 residues in the CDR3. The germline CDR1 and CDR2 sequences are GTSNPN and SVGIG (reference sequence). CDR3 nucleotides: TGTGCCTGGAGTATCGGGAACACTGAAGCTTTCTTT. It codes for CAWSIGNTEAFF.

The chain combines TRBV7-8 with TRBJ1-1, with D possibly TRBD1 on 6 matching bases. Germline loops: CDR1 SGHVS, CDR2 FQNEAQ. CDR3 length: 16 residues. The V end lost 5 bases, the J end lost 0 bases, and 16 bases lay between the germline ends. CDR3 sequence reads: CASSPYPGQVNTEAFF. Here the CDR3 DNA reads TGTGCCAGCAGCCCCTACCCGGGACAAGTGAACACTGAAGCTTTCTTT.

J is TRBJ1-2 and V is TRBV28; D perhaps matches TRBD1 (5 bases). V was pared by 7 bases and J by 4 bases, with 13 bases between. From germline, CDR1 is MDHEN and CDR2 SYDVKM. This CDR3 comprises 13 residues. This CDR3 reads CASTKGPSYGYTF. The CDR3 DNA follows: TGTGCCAGCACCAAGGGGCCCAGCTATGGCTACACCTTC.

This sequence joins TRBV7-9 and TRBJ1-2; no reliable D call. CDR3 length equals 13 residues. Germline V gives CDR1 SEHNR, CDR2 FQNEAQ (reference sequence). Trimming shortened V by 1 base and J by 4 bases, and 7 bases separated the two germline ends. CDR3 nucleotide sequence: TGTGCCAGCAGCTTAGGGGCTGGCTATGGCTACACCTTC. Residues: CASSLGAGYGYTF.

This clone was counted once. The identical CDR3 is also encoded by other nucleotide sequences in the sample. The gene calls are TRBV4-1 and TRBJ2-3; D is unclear. This CDR3 comprises 17 residues. Looked up from germline, CDR1 is MGHRA and CDR2 is YSYEKL. The germline V and J ends were trimmed by 0 bases and 0 bases, with 13 bases remaining between them. DNA for the CDR3: TGCGCCAGCAGCCAAGAGAGTGGGCGCCCCAGCACAGATACGCAGTATTTT. Its protein is CASSQESGRPSTDTQYF.

The chain uses TRBV10-3 and TRBJ1-5; D is unresolved. Between the trimmed V and J ends, which lost 0 bases and 4 bases, there was a span of 4 bases. CDR1 and CDR2 (germline): ENHRY, SYGVKD. CDR3 size: 13 residues. CDR3 bases: TGTGCCATCAGTGAGTCGACAAATCAGCCCCAGCATTTT. Its translation is CAISESTNQPQHF.

The V call is TRBV5-1, the J call TRBJ1-4; D gene unclear. CDR3 length: 13 residues. Germline-derived CDR1 and CDR2 are SGHRS and YFSETQ. The ends were cut back, 4 bases at V and 3 bases at J, with 7 bases in the middle. The CDR3 here is CASSPTANEKLFF. CDR3 coding DNA: TGCGCCAGCAGCCCCACGGCTAATGAAAAACTGTTTTTT.

The V gene is TRBV12-3 or TRBV12-4, the J gene TRBJ2-7; D unclear. The CDR3 totals 13 residues. The V gene lost 1 base and the J gene lost 2 bases, with 6 bases spanning the gap. The chain's CDR3 is CASSLGPTYEQYF. DNA of the CDR3: TGTGCCAGCAGTTTAGGGCCAACCTACGAGCAGTACTTC.

The chain combines TRBV6-5 with TRBJ2-6; D gene uncertain. Looked up from germline, CDR1 is MNHEY and CDR2 is SVGAGI. Trimming removed 5 bases at V and 0 bases at J, with 8 bases between. The CDR3 covers 15 residues. In nucleotides, the CDR3 is TGTGCCAGCAGTACAGACACCTCTGGGGCCAACGTCCTGACTTTC. Its protein is CASSTDTSGANVLTF.

This chain links TRBV5-4 with TRBJ2-6; 11 nucleotides match TRBD1. CDR1 and CDR2 (germline): SGHNT, YYREEE (reference sequence). CDR3 size: 17 residues. The V gene end was trimmed by 2 bases and the J gene end by 3 bases; junction bases not matched to a gene: 4. CDR3 bases: TGTGCCAGCAGCTTCGGGACAGGGGGGTATGGGGCCAACGTCCTGACTTTC. Protein product: CASSFGTGGYGANVLTF.

The rearrangement joins TRBV9 to TRBJ2-7; 7 bases match TRBD2. Germline V gene data show CDR1 as SGDLS and CDR2 as YYNGEE. After removal of 3 bases from V and 4 bases from J, the junction contained 16 bases not matched to a gene. This CDR3 contains 17 residues. In DNA form, the CDR3 reads TGTGCCAGCAGCGCAGAGGTCAGCGGGGTTCAGACTTACGAGCAGTACTTC. Protein sequence: CASSAEVSGVQTYEQYF.

The V and J genes are TRBV2 and TRBJ2-5, with 10 bases fitting TRBD2. Trimming at V came to 7 bases and at J to 5 bases, leaving 19 bases not matched to a gene. Germline CDR1 is SNHLY and CDR2 is FYNNEI. The CDR3 runs 18 residues. CDR3 DNA: TGTGCCAGCAACTGGCAGATTGAAGGAGGTAGCGGGAGGGAGACCCAGTACTTC. It yields the protein CASNWQIEGGSGRETQYF.